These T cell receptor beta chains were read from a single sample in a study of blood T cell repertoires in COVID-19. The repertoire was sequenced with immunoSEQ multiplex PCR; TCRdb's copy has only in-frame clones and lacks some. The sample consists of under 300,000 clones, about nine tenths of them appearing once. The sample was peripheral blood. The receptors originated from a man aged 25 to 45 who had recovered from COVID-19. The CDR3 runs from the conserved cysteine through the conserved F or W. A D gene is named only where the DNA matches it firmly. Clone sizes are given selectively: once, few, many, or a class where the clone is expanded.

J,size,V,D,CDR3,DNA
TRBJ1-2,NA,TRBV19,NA,CASRTPAKDGYTF,TGTGCCAGTAGGACACCCGCTAAGGATGGCTACACCTTC
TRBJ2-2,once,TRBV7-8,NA,CASSLVQFTGELFF,TGTGCCAGCAGCTTAGTACAGTTCACCGGGGAGCTGTTTTTT
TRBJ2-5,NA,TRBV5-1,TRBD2,CASSLGLAGAGYQETQYF,TGCGCCAGCAGCTTGGGTCTAGCGGGGGCCGGGTACCAAGAGACCCAGTACTTC
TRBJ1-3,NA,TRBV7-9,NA,CASSLEPGNTIYF,TGTGCCAGCAGCCTAGAGCCTGGAAACACCATATATTTT
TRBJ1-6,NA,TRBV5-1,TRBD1,CASSLTGDNSPLHF,TGCGCCAGCAGCTTGACAGGGGATAATTCACCCCTCCACTTT
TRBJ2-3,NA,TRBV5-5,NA,CASSFSTDTDTQYF,TGTGCCAGCAGCTTTTCGACAGACACAGATACGCAGTATTTT
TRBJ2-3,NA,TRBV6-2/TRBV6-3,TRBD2,CASSYPHLQLAGGTDTQYF,TGTGCCAGCAGTTACCCCCACCTCCAACTAGCGGGGGGCACAGATACGCAGTATTTT
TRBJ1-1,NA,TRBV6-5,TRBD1,CASSYGDRGDTEAFF,TGTGCCAGCAGTTACGGCGACAGGGGGGACACTGAAGCTTTCTTT
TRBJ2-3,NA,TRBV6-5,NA,CAGGFGTDTQYF,TGTGCCGGCGGATTTGGGACAGATACGCAGTATTTT
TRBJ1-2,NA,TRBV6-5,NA,CASSYSSLNYGYTF,TGTGCCAGCAGTTACTCATCCCTAAACTATGGCTACACCTTC
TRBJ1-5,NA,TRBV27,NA,CASSSNSNQPQHF,TGTGCCAGCAGTTCAAATAGCAATCAGCCCCAGCATTTT
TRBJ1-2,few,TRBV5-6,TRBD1,CASSSGQGVSYGYTF,TGTGCCAGCAGCTCGGGACAGGGAGTCTCCTATGGCTACACCTTC
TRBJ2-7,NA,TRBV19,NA,CASSNPLGASHEQYF,TGTGCCAGTAGTAACCCCTTGGGGGCCTCCCACGAGCAGTACTTC
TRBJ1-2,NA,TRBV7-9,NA,CASSLRDRGHGYTF,TGTGCCAGCAGCTTAAGAGACAGAGGACACGGCTACACCTTC
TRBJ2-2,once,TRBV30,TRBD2,CACTGGRNTGELFF,TGTGCCTGCACGGGGGGGCGGAACACCGGGGAGCTGTTTTTT
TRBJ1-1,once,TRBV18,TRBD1,CASSPVTGGTEAFF,TGTGCCAGCTCACCGGTGACAGGGGGCACTGAAGCTTTCTTT
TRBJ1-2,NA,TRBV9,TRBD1,CASRAGGGSGYTF,TGTGCCAGCAGAGCAGGGGGAGGTAGTGGCTACACCTTC
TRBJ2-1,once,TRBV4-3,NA,CASSQRGLVEQFF,TGCGCCAGCAGCCAACGGGGTCTAGTTGAGCAGTTCTTC
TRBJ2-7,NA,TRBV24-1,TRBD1,CATSDTDRGPYEQYF,TGTGCCACCAGTGATACCGACAGGGGGCCATACGAGCAGTACTTC
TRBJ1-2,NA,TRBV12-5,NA,CASGFSTGYGYTF,TGTGCTAGTGGTTTCTCTACAGGGTATGGCTACACCTTC
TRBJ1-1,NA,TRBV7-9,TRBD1,CASSLVPGQASGAFF,TGTGCCAGCAGCTTAGTCCCCGGACAGGCCTCAGGAGCTTTCTTT
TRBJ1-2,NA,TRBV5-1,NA,CASSPGGQDAYGYTF,TGCGCCAGCAGCCCGGGCGGGCAAGACGCCTATGGCTACACCTTC
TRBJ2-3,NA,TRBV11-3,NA,CASSLRGSTDTQYF,TGTGCCAGCAGCTTGCGGGGAAGCACAGATACGCAGTATTTT
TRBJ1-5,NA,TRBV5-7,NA,CASSLAGDRNQPQHF,TGTGCCAGCAGCTTGGCCGGAGACCGTAATCAGCCCCAGCATTTT
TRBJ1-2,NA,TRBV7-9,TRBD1,CASSLTPPGDRSNGYTF,TGTGCCAGCAGCCTCACCCCCCCTGGGGACAGGAGTAATGGCTACACCTTC
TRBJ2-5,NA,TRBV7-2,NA,CASTPRTPPETQYF,TGTGCCAGCACCCCTAGGACACCCCCCGAGACCCAGTACTTC
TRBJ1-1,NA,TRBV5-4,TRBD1,CASSLGQGMSTEAFF,TGTGCCAGCAGCCTGGGACAGGGGATGAGCACTGAAGCTTTCTTT
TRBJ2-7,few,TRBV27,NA,CASSSSYSYEQYF,TGTGCCAGCAGTTCCTCGTACTCCTACGAGCAGTACTTC
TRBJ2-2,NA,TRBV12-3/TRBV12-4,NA,CASSVRGELFF,TGTGCCAGCAGTGTCAGGGGGGAGCTGTTTTTT
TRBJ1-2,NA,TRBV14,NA,CASSQDRRSYTF,TGTGCCAGCAGCCAAGATAGGCGGAGCTACACCTTC
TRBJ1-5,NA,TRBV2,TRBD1,CASSGTGVNQPQHF,TGTGCCAGCAGCGGGACAGGGGTCAATCAGCCCCAGCATTTT
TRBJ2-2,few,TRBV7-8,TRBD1,CASSLQGAMNTGELFF,TGTGCCAGCAGTCTACAGGGGGCCATGAATACCGGGGAGCTGTTTTTT
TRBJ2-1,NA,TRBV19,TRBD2,CASSAGGGSYNEQFF,TGTGCCAGTAGTGCCGGGGGGGGTTCCTACAATGAGCAGTTCTTC
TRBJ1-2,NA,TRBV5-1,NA,CASSLRLEGYYGYTF,TGCGCCAGCAGCTTGCGGCTCGAGGGCTACTATGGCTACACCTTC
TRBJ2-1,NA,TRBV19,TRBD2,CASSMGLAGSTDEQFF,TGTGCCAGTAGTATGGGGTTAGCGGGTTCTACGGATGAGCAGTTCTTC
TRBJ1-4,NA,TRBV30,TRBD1,CAWSKADRGLDEKLFF,TGTGCCTGGAGTAAAGCCGACAGGGGGCTGGATGAAAAACTGTTTTTT
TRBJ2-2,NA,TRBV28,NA,CASRTPRPDTGGELFF,TGTGCCAGCAGAACACCCAGGCCCGACACTGGCGGGGAGCTGTTTTTT
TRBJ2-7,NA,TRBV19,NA,CASSFQGSYEQYF,TGTGCCAGTAGTTTTCAGGGTTCCTACGAGCAGTACTTC
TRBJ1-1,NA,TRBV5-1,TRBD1,CASSLWTGGTEAFF,TGCGCCAGCAGCTTGTGGACAGGGGGCACTGAAGCTTTCTTT
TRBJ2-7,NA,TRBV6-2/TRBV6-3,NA,CASSYAMGDHYEQYF,TGTGCCAGCAGTTACGCTATGGGAGACCACTACGAGCAGTACTTC
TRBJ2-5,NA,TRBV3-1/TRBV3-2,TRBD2,CASSPLSGGGETQYF,TGTGCCAGCAGCCCGCTTAGCGGGGGTGGTGAGACCCAGTACTTC
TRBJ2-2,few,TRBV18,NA,CASSPRGPNTGELFF,TGTGCCAGCTCACCACGGGGGCCGAACACCGGGGAGCTGTTTTTT
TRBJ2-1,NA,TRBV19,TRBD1,CASRIQGVLYNEQFF,TGTGCCAGTCGCATCCAGGGGGTATTGTACAATGAGCAGTTCTTC
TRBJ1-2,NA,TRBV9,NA,CASSPLSLSGYTF,TGTGCCAGCAGCCCCCTTTCCCTTTCCGGCTACACCTTC
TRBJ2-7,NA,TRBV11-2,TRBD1,CASSRETGGGLIGEQYF,TGTGCCAGCAGCAGAGAGACAGGGGGCGGTCTAATCGGCGAGCAGTACTTC
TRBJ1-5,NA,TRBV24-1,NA,CATSYGRDQPQHF,TGTGCCACCAGTTATGGGAGGGATCAGCCCCAGCATTTT
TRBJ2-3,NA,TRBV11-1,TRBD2,CASSSSSGGAGTQYF,TGTGCCAGCAGCTCCTCTAGCGGGGGGGCAGGTACGCAGTATTTT
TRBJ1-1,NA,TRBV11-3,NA,CASSLWGDTEAFF,TGTGCCAGCAGCTTATGGGGGGACACTGAAGCTTTCTTT
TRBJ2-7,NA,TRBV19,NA,CASVGAGEQYF,TGTGCCAGTGTCGGCGCGGGAGAGCAGTACTTC
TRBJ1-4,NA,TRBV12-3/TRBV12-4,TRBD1,CASSRTGPVKLFF,TGTGCCAGCAGTAGGACAGGACCCGTAAAACTGTTTTTT
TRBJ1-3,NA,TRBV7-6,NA,CASSLGGAGAGNTIYF,TGTGCCAGCAGCTTAGGAGGAGCAGGGGCTGGAAACACCATATATTTT
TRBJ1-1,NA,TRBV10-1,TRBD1,CASSLGTGQAFF,TGCGCCAGCTCCTTGGGGACAGGGCAAGCTTTCTTT
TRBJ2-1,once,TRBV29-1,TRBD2,CSVAGLAYNEQFF,TGCAGCGTTGCAGGACTAGCCTACAATGAGCAGTTCTTC
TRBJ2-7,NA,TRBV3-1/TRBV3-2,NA,CASSPIKGLGSYEQYF,TGTGCCAGCAGCCCCATTAAGGGACTTGGTTCCTACGAGCAGTACTTC
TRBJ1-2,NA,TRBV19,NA,CASSISPRPTRAGGYTF,TGTGCCAGTAGTATTTCCCCCCGCCCGACAAGGGCAGGGGGCTACACCTTC
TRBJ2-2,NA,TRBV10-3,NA,CAIRTGSRRGGELFF,TGTGCCATCAGAACGGGCTCCCGTAGGGGCGGGGAGCTGTTTTTT
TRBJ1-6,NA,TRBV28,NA,CASTPQQSNSPLHF,TGTGCCAGCACGCCCCAACAGAGCAATTCACCCCTCCACTTT
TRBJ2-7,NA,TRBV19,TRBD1,CASSDERRTGSYEQYF,TGTGCCAGTAGTGATGAAAGGCGGACAGGCTCCTACGAGCAGTACTTC